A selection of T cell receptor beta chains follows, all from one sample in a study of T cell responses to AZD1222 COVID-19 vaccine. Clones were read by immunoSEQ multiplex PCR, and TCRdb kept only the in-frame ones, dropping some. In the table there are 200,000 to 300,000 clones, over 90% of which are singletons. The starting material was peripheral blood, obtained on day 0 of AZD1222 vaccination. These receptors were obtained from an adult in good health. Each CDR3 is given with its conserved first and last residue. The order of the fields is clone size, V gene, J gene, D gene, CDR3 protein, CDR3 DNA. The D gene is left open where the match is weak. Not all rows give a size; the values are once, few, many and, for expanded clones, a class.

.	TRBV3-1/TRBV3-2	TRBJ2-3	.	CASSPPSRTTDTQYF	TGTGCCAGCAGCCCTCCATCCCGCACCACAGATACGCAGTATTTT
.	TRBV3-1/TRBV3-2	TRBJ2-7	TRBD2	CASSWGGEQYF	TGTGCCAGCAGCTGGGGGGGCGAGCAGTACTTC
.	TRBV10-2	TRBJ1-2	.	CASSGGRASGYTF	TGCGCCAGCAGTGGCGGACGGGCTAGTGGCTACACCTTC
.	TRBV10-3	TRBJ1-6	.	CAISESQVIVDSPLHF	TGTGCCATCAGTGAGTCCCAAGTCATTGTGGATTCACCCCTCCACTTT
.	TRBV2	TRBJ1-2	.	CASRADNYGYTF	TGTGCCAGCAGGGCCGACAACTATGGCTACACCTTC
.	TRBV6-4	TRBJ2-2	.	CASSGQNTGELFF	TGTGCCAGCAGTGGGCAAAACACCGGGGAGCTGTTTTTT
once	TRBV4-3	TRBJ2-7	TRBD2	CASSQDLGLAGAYEQYF	TGCGCCAGCAGCCAAGATTTAGGGCTAGCGGGTGCCTACGAGCAGTACTTC
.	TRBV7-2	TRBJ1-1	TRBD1	CASSPRQGNTEAFF	TGTGCCAGCAGCCCTAGACAGGGGAACACTGAAGCTTTCTTT
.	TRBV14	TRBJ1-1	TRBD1	CASSLRQGRSTEAFF	TGTGCCAGCAGCCTACGACAGGGAAGGAGCACTGAAGCTTTCTTT
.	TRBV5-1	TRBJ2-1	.	CASSLAGTYNEQFF	TGCGCCAGCAGCTTGGCAGGGACCTACAATGAGCAGTTCTTC
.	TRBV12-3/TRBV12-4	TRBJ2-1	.	CASSLRMGQFF	TGTGCCAGCAGTTTAAGGATGGGGCAGTTCTTC
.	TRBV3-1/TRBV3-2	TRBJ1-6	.	CASSHGDSPLHF	TGTGCCAGCAGCCATGGAGATTCACCCCTCCACTTT
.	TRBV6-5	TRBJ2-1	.	CASRQDEQFF	TGTGCCAGCAGACAGGATGAGCAGTTCTTC
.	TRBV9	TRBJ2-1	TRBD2	CASSLTTSGWPNEQFF	TGTGCCAGCAGCCTCACGACTAGCGGTTGGCCCAATGAGCAGTTCTTC
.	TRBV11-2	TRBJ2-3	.	CASSLEPSSTDTQYF	TGTGCCAGCAGCTTAGAACCCTCGAGCACAGATACGCAGTATTTT
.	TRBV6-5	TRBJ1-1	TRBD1	CASQGGRTEAFF	TGTGCCAGCCAGGGGGGCCGGACTGAAGCTTTCTTT
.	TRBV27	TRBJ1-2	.	CASSLSGRNYGYTF	TGTGCCAGCAGTTTATCGGGGCGGAACTATGGCTACACCTTC
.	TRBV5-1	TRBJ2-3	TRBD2	CASSTVPSGNTDTQYF	TGCGCCAGCAGCACCGTACCTAGCGGGAACACAGATACGCAGTATTTT
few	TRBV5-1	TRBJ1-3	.	CASSDGSSSGNTIYF	TGCGCCAGCTCGGACGGATCAAGCTCTGGAAACACCATATATTTT
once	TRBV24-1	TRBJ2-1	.	CATSDATRGFGNEQFF	TGTGCCACCAGTGATGCGACTAGGGGTTTCGGCAATGAGCAGTTCTTC
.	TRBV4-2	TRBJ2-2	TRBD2	CASSPRPGQGTSGVNTGELFF	TGTGCCAGCAGCCCGCGGCCGGGACAGGGGACTAGCGGGGTGAACACCGGGGAGCTGTTTTTT
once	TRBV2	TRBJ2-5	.	CASSRAQETQYF	TGTGCCAGCAGTCGGGCCCAAGAGACCCAGTACTTC
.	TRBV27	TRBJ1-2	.	CASSPLGYGYTF	TGTGCCAGCAGTCCCCTTGGATATGGCTACACCTTC
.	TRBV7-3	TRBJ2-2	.	CASSRLVGTGELFF	TGTGCCAGCAGTCGCTTGGTGGGGACCGGGGAGCTGTTTTTT
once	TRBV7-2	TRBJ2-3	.	CASSLGHGGAADTQYF	TGTGCCAGCAGCTTAGGGCATGGGGGGGCGGCAGATACGCAGTATTTT
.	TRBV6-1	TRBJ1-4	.	CASSEGWGGKLFF	TGTGCCAGCAGTGAAGGGTGGGGCGGAAAACTGTTTTTT
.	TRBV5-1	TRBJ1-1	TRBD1	CASSSQGDTEAFF	TGCGCCAGCAGCAGCCAGGGGGACACTGAAGCTTTCTTT
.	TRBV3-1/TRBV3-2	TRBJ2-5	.	CASSLRGGDQETQYF	TGTGCCAGCAGCCTCAGGGGTGGGGACCAAGAGACCCAGTACTTC
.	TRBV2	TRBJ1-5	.	CASSLTTTGNQPQHF	TGTGCCAGCAGTTTGACAACCACGGGCAATCAGCCCCAGCATTTT
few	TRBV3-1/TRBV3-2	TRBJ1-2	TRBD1	CASSQDYRGGGYTF	TGTGCCAGCAGCCAAGATTACAGGGGTGGCGGCTACACCTTC
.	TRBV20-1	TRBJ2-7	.	CSAYGTYEQYF	TGCAGTGCTTACGGAACCTACGAGCAGTACTTC
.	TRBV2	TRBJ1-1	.	CAKGTPTLGRAFF	TGTGCCAAGGGGACTCCTACCCTTGGACGGGCTTTCTTT
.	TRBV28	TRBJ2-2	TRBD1	CASSGPGQSTGELFF	TGTGCCAGCAGTGGGCCGGGACAGTCCACCGGGGAGCTGTTTTTT
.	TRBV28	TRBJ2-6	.	CASGVPGANVLTF	TGTGCCAGCGGGGTTCCTGGGGCCAACGTCCTGACTTTC
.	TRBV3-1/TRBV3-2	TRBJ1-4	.	CASSRGTGEKLFF	TGTGCCAGCAGCCGGGGGACGGGCGAAAAACTGTTTTTT
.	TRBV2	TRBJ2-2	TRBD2	CASRGDGGTGELFF	TGTGCCAGCAGGGGAGACGGGGGGACCGGGGAGCTGTTTTTT
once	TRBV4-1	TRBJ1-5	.	CASSQQTGNQPQHF	TGCGCCAGCAGCCAACAGACGGGGAATCAGCCCCAGCATTTT
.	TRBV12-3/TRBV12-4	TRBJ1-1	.	CASNPTAEAFF	TGTGCCAGCAATCCGACGGCTGAAGCTTTCTTT
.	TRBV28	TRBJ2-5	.	CASTQGDRETQYF	TGTGCCAGCACCCAGGGAGATCGAGAGACCCAGTACTTC
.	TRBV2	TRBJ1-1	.	CASSERDRLAFF	TGTGCCAGCAGTGAAAGGGATAGGTTAGCTTTCTTT
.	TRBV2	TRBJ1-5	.	CASRVFSNQPQHF	TGTGCCAGCCGGGTCTTTAGCAATCAGCCCCAGCATTTT
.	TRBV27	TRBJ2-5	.	CASSLWVGQETQYF	TGTGCCAGCAGTTTATGGGTGGGGCAAGAGACCCAGTACTTC
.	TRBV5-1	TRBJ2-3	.	CASSFLVTQGDSMDTQYF	TGCGCCAGCAGCTTCTTAGTGACCCAGGGGGACTCAATGGATACGCAGTATTTT
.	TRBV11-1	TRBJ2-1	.	CASSQGVAGYNEQFF	TGTGCCAGCAGCCAGGGGGTAGCGGGGTACAATGAGCAGTTCTTC
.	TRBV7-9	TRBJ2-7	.	CASSLEQGEQYF	TGTGCCAGCAGCTTAGAGCAGGGGGAGCAGTACTTC
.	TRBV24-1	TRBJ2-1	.	CATMSMEPVNEQFF	TGTGCCACCATGTCGATGGAGCCCGTCAATGAGCAGTTCTTC
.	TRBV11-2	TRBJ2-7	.	CASSSRGQGSHEQYF	TGTGCCAGCAGCTCCCGGGGTCAAGGAAGCCACGAGCAGTACTTC
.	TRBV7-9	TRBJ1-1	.	CAGSTGSGEAFF	TGTGCCGGGTCAACAGGGTCGGGTGAAGCTTTCTTT
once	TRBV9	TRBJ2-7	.	CASSEGQGYEQYF	TGTGCCAGCTCGGAGGGGCAGGGTTACGAGCAGTACTTC
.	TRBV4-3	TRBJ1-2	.	CASSQDLAVNYGYTF	TGCGCCAGCAGCCAAGATCTCGCGGTGAACTATGGCTACACCTTC
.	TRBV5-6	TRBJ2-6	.	CASSLVGASGANVLTF	TGTGCCAGCAGCTTGGTTGGGGCATCTGGGGCCAACGTCCTGACTTTC
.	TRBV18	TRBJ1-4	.	CASSPKTHNEKLFF	TGTGCCAGCTCACCAAAAACTCATAATGAAAAACTGTTTTTT
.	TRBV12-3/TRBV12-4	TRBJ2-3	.	CASSPWTDTQYF	TGTGCCAGCAGCCCATGGACAGATACGCAGTATTTT
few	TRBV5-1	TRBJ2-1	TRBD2	CASSPPVAGSANEQFF	TGCGCCAGCAGCCCTCCCGTAGCGGGATCGGCCAATGAGCAGTTCTTC
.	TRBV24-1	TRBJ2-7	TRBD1	CATSDPGTGAHEQYF	TGTGCCACCAGTGACCCCGGGACAGGGGCCCACGAGCAGTACTTC
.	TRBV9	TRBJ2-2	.	CASTSEGGQGSGELFF	TGTGCCAGCACCTCCGAGGGAGGCCAGGGGTCCGGGGAGCTGTTTTTT
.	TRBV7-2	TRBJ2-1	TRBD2	CASRATSGSFGEQFF	TGTGCCAGCAGGGCGACTAGCGGGAGCTTCGGTGAGCAGTTCTTC
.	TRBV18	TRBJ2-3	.	CASSTNLGRTSTDTQYF	TGTGCCAGCTCGACGAACCTAGGGCGTACTAGCACAGATACGCAGTATTTT
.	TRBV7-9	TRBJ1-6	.	CASSLGAPTDSPLHF	TGTGCCAGCAGCTTAGGGGCCCCCACAGATTCACCCCTCCACTTT
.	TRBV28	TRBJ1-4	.	CASIRPGNEKLFF	TGTGCCAGCATTCGCCCAGGGAATGAAAAACTGTTTTTT